Below, 26 T cell receptor beta chains from the same sample are listed, as sequenced in a study of graft-versus-host responses after intestinal transplantation. These receptors have no known antigen. Profiling relied on immunoSEQ multiplex PCR, and the TCRdb table lists in-frame clones only, not all of them. The table records more than 85,000 clones, just under 95% of them present only once. The sequencing here drew on unstimulated CD8+ T cells sorted from spleen or lymph node cells, taken before intestinal transplant. Every receptor here comes from a human donor who received an intestinal transplant.

This sequence joins TRBV27 and TRBJ1-1; unclear D gene. Trimming removed 5 bases at V and 0 bases at J, with 10 bases between. The CDR3 totals 14 residues. Germline V gene data show CDR1 as MNHEY and CDR2 as SMNVEV (reference sequence). CDR3 in DNA: TGTGCCAGCAGTCCGTACGGAATGAACACTGAAGCTTTCTTT. Protein: CASSPYGMNTEAFF.

The V gene is TRBV4-2, the J gene TRBJ2-1; 9 nucleotides align to TRBD2. The CDR3 covers 16 residues. V lost 0 bases, J lost 4 bases, and 4 bases stayed unmatched. CDR1 and CDR2 (germline): LGHNA, YNFKEQ. The CDR3 here is CASSQDQREAYNEQFF. CDR3 nucleotide sequence: TGTGCCAGCAGCCAAGACCAGCGGGAGGCGTACAATGAGCAGTTCTTC.

This chain links TRBV9 with TRBJ1-2; D perhaps matches TRBD1 (6 bases). Per germline, CDR1 SGDLS and CDR2 YYNGEE. The V end lost 4 bases, the J end lost 0 bases, and 16 bases lay between the germline ends. The CDR3 is made up of 16 amino acids. CDR3 sequence: CASSLRDRITNYGYTF. The CDR3 region has the DNA TGTGCCAGCAGCTTAAGAGACAGGATCACTAACTATGGCTACACCTTC.

This clone came up once. The rearrangement uses TRBV13 and TRBJ1-3; no firm D call. This CDR3 is built from 14 residues. CDR1 is PRHDT and CDR2 is FYEKMQ in the germline V gene (reference sequence). Trimming left V 10 bases short and J 4 bases short, with 17 bases between. The CDR3 spells CAIAEGLSGNTIYF. In DNA form, the CDR3 reads TGTGCCATAGCGGAAGGGTTGTCCGGAAACACCATATATTTT. Looking up the rest from reference TRBV13 and TRBJ1-3 gives the full variable domain: AAGVIQSPRHLIKEKRETATLKCYPIPRHDTVYWYQQGPGQDPQFLISFYEKMQSDKGSIPDRFSAQQFSDYHSELNMSSLELGDSALYFCAIAEGLSGNTIYFGEGSWLTVV.

With respect to this clone: Sequence at one end of the junction differs from germline and may be a read error. The chain has TRBV5-1 and TRBJ2-1; D is unresolved. Germline V lookup: CDR1 SGHRS, CDR2 YFSETQ. CDR3 length equals 15 residues. CDR3 DNA: TGCGCCAGCAGCTTGGATTTTAGCTCCGACAATGAGCAGTTCTTC. It encodes CASSLDFSSDNEQFF.

This clone was seen more than once but under ten times. The chain recombines TRBV5-4 with TRBJ1-3; D remains ambiguous. Germline assignment: CDR1 SGHNT and CDR2 YYREEE (reference sequence). V lost 2 bases, J lost 2 bases, and 5 bases lay in between. The CDR3 loop spans 13 amino acids. The CDR3 sequence is CASSFGPGNTIYF. In DNA, the CDR3 is TGTGCCAGCAGCTTCGGACCTGGAAACACCATATATTTT. Supplemented by reference TRBV5-4 and TRBJ1-3, the full variable domain reads ETGVTQSPTHLIKTRGQQVTLRCSSQSGHNTVSWYQQALGQGPQFIFQYYREEENGRGNFPPRFSGLQFPNYSSELNVNALELDDSALYLCASSFGPGNTIYFGEGSWLTVV.

This clone was found a few times. This sample includes further DNA sequences coding for the same CDR3. V usage is TRBV5-6 and J usage is TRBJ2-7; D unclear. CDR1 and CDR2 (germline): SGHDT, YYEEEE. The CDR3 is made up of 11 amino acids. Trimming stripped 3 bases from V and 0 bases from J, with 1 base between. CDR3 protein: CASSSSYEQYF. In DNA, the CDR3 is TGTGCCAGCAGCTCCTCCTACGAGCAGTACTTC.

This clone was found once. The rearrangement uses TRBV9 and TRBJ2-2, with 11 bases matching TRBD1. Looked up from germline, CDR1 is SGDLS and CDR2 is YYNGEE. This CDR3 has 16 amino acids. The junction had 7 bases not matched to a gene; V was cut back by 3 bases and J by 6 bases. In DNA, the CDR3 is TGTGCCAGCAGCGAACCGGGACAGGGGGGGTCCGGGGAGCTGTTTTTT. It specifies CASSEPGQGGSGELFF.

The rearrangement links TRBV27 to TRBJ2-7, with 8 bases matching TRBD2. V lost 6 bases, J lost 5 bases, and 12 bases stayed unmatched. In germline, CDR1 is MNHEY, CDR2 SMNVEV (reference sequence). The CDR3 totals 15 residues. CDR3 amino acids: CASRSGLAGWDEQYF. The CDR3 DNA reads TGTGCCAGCAGATCTGGGTTAGCGGGATGGGACGAGCAGTACTTC.

The rearrangement joins TRBV7-3 to TRBJ2-5, with a possible D match to TRBD2 (6 bases). The assigned J gene may be wrong: the sequence end matches TRBJ2-7 better. CDR1 is SGHTA and CDR2 is FQGTGA in the germline V gene. This CDR3 contains 14 residues. The CDR3 bases are TGTGCCAGCAGCTCGAGTAGCGGCTCCTACGAGCAGTACTTC. Its translation: CASSSSSGSYEQYF.

V gene TRBV2 combines with J gene TRBJ2-7; possibly TRBD1 for D (6 bases). Deletions cut 5 bases from V and 6 bases from J, with 20 bases between. The CDR3 runs 15 residues. Germline CDR1 and CDR2: SNHLY and FYNNEI. The CDR3 reads CASSQSRQARGEQYF. CDR3 coding DNA: TGTGCCAGCAGTCAAAGTCGACAGGCACGAGGCGAGCAGTACTTC.

The chain uses TRBV7-9 and TRBJ1-1, with 8 bases that match TRBD1. Germline V gene lookup returns CDR1 SEHNR and CDR2 FQNEAQ (reference sequence). J gave up 0 bases and V 3 bases, and 3 bases lay outside the gene matches. This CDR3 contains 15 residues. Here the CDR3 reads CASSFRQGLNTEAFF. The CDR3 DNA follows: TGTGCCAGCAGCTTTCGACAGGGGCTGAACACTGAAGCTTTCTTT.

This chain connects TRBV5-5 to TRBJ2-1; 7 nucleotides agree with TRBD2. In germline, CDR1 is SGHKS, CDR2 YYEKEE (reference sequence). The V and J ends lost 3 bases and 1 base, in that order; junction bases with no gene match: 7. The CDR3 runs 16 residues. The CDR3 sequence is CASSSDLAVSYNEQFF. The CDR3 DNA sequence: TGTGCCAGCAGCTCCGACCTAGCGGTATCCTACAATGAGCAGTTCTTC.

The chain recombines TRBV20-1 with TRBJ2-3; D unclear. CDR3 length: 11 amino acids. V lost 6 bases and J lost 2, with 6 bases in between. Per the germline V gene, CDR1 is DFQATT and CDR2 is SNEGSKA (reference sequence). Written as DNA, the CDR3 is TGCAGTGCCTTCGACACAGATACGCAGTATTTT. It is translated as CSAFDTDTQYF.

The genes are TRBV11-2 and TRBJ2-1; a possible D gene is TRBD1 (5 bases). Looked up from germline, CDR1 is SGHAT and CDR2 is FQNNGV. This CDR3 has 14 amino acids. Trimming pared 5 bases from V and 8 bases from J, leaving 16 bases between. DNA for the CDR3: TGTGCCAGCAGCCCCCCAGGGCTACCCCATGAGCAGTTCTTC. This translates into CASSPPGLPHEQFF. Looking up the rest from reference TRBV11-2 and TRBJ2-1 gives the full variable domain: EAGVAQSPRYKIIEKRQSVAFWCNPISGHATLYWYQQILGQGPKLLIQFQNNGVVDDSQLPKDRFSAERLKGVDSTLKIQPAKLEDSAVYLCASSPPGLPHEQFFGPGTRLTVL.

CDR3 sequence (DNA): TGCGCCAGCAGCCAAGGGTTCGGGGGAGTGCCGGCTTTCTTT. It codes for CASSQGFGGVPAFF. This chain links TRBV4-1 with TRBJ1-1; D is possibly TRBD1 (5 bases). Per germline, CDR1 MGHRA and CDR2 YSYEKL. Trimming removed 1 base from V and 11 bases from J, with 17 bases in between. The CDR3 loop spans 14 amino acids.

The V call is TRBV6-1, the J call TRBJ1-4; D is uncertain. CDR3 size: 17 residues. From germline, CDR1 is MNHNS and CDR2 SASEGT. Trimming pared 6 bases from V and 7 bases from J, leaving 24 bases between. The CDR3 DNA reads as TGTGCCAGCAGCGAATTAGTTGTGACGGTCGCTCCTGAAAAACTGTTTTTT. The encoded protein is CASSELVVTVAPEKLFF.

V gene TRBV19 combines with J gene TRBJ2-1; a possible D gene is TRBD2 (7 bases). There are 15 residues in the CDR3. V was cut by 2 bases and J by 5 bases, with 13 bases left in between. In germline, CDR1 is LNHDA, CDR2 SQIVND (reference sequence). The CDR3 sequence: CASSIRGGAHNEQFF. The CDR3 coding sequence is TGTGCCAGTAGTATAAGGGGGGGAGCCCACAATGAGCAGTTCTTC.

This clone was seen just once. This chain connects TRBV5-8 to TRBJ2-2; TRBD1 matches at 9 bases. The CDR3 loop spans 14 amino acids. Germline loops: CDR1 SGHTS, CDR2 YDEGEE. Losses at the gene ends were 2 bases for V and 7 bases for J; bases not matched to a gene: 3. The CDR3 reads CASSFRTGVGELFF. The CDR3 DNA follows: TGTGCCAGCAGCTTTCGGACAGGGGTCGGGGAGCTGTTTTTT. Filled out from reference TRBV5-8 and TRBJ2-2, the complete variable domain reads EAGVTQSPTHLIKTRGQQATLRCSPISGHTSVYWYQQALGLGLQFLLWYDEGEERNRGNFPPRFSGRQFPNYSSELNVNALELEDSALYLCASSFRTGVGELFFGEGSRLTVL.

The chain couples TRBV27 to TRBJ2-5, with no clear D. This CDR3 region has 11 residues. Germline V CDR1 and CDR2: MNHEY, SMNVEV (reference sequence). V gave up 5 bases and J gave up 2 bases, with 3 bases separating them. CDR3 nucleotides: TGTGCCAGCAGTCCACAAGAGACCCAGTACTTC. Its translation: CASSPQETQYF.

The genes are TRBV6-1 and TRBJ2-3; perhaps D is TRBD1 or TRBD2 (7 bases each). CDR3 size: 18 residues. Trimming removed 3 bases from V and 6 bases from J, with 25 bases in between. Per germline, CDR1 MNHNS and CDR2 SASEGT. CDR3 nucleotide sequence: TGTGCCAGCAGTGAGTGGGTCTCCTTCGGGACAGCGGGGGATACGCAGTATTTT. As protein: CASSEWVSFGTAGDTQYF.

The chain links TRBV14 to TRBJ1-1, with D perhaps TRBD1 (5 bases). V lost 4 bases and J lost 0, with 12 bases in between. This CDR3 has 15 residues. Germline V CDR1 and CDR2: SGHDN, FVKESK. The CDR3 protein is CASSPGRGLNTEAFF. The CDR3 coding sequence is TGTGCCAGCAGCCCAGGGAGGGGTTTGAACACTGAAGCTTTCTTT.

The V call is TRBV29-1, the J call TRBJ2-7, with TRBD2 identical over 11 bases. CDR1 SQVTM and CDR2 ANQGSEA come from the germline V gene. The CDR3 runs 14 residues. J lost 2 bases, V lost 4 bases, and 4 bases had no gene match. The chain's CDR3 is CSVVGTSGTYEQYF. The CDR3 nucleotides are TGCAGCGTTGTTGGGACTAGCGGTACCTACGAGCAGTACTTC.

This chain links TRBV5-1 with TRBJ1-4; the match to TRBD1 covers 7 bases. Germline lookup yields CDR1 SGHRS and CDR2 YFSETQ. The CDR3 has 16 residues. V shed 4 bases, J shed 2 bases, and the junction held 8 bases outside the gene matches. This chain's CDR3 is CASSMDRPPTNEKLFF. The CDR3 bases are TGCGCCAGCAGCATGGACAGGCCACCTACTAATGAAAAACTGTTTTTT.

The chain recombines TRBV9 with TRBJ1-5, with TRBD1 matching over 9 bases. V shed 3 bases and J 1 base; nucleotides not matched to a gene: 2. Germline V CDR1 and CDR2: SGDLS, YYNGEE. The CDR3 covers 15 residues. Written as DNA, the CDR3 is TGTGCCAGCAGCGCACAGGGGGCAAGCAATCAGCCCCAGCATTTT. Translation gives CASSAQGASNQPQHF.

The rearrangement joins TRBV9 to TRBJ2-3, with D perhaps TRBD2 (5 bases). The ends were cut back, 0 bases at V and 0 bases at J, with 11 bases in the middle. The CDR3 contains 16 residues. CDR1 is SGDLS, CDR2 YYNGEE, per germline. CDR3 protein: CASSVGVAISTDTQYF. The CDR3 DNA follows: TGTGCCAGCAGCGTAGGGGTAGCGATCAGCACAGATACGCAGTATTTT.